This T cell receptor (beta chain) was profiled in a study of cytomegalovirus exposure and HLA in healthy donors. The germline V gene has CDR1 MDHEN and CDR2 SYDVKM. There are 14 residues in the CDR3. Trimming at V came to 4 bases and at J to 3 bases, leaving 5 bases not matched to a gene. Primers: 60 Vbeta forward and 13 Jbeta reverse. Measured with immunoSEQ multiplex PCR; TCRdb has only the in-frame clones, and not every one. The table for this sample gives roughly 120,000 clones. The sequencing input was PBMCs. This chain links TRBV28 with TRBJ2-7; the match to TRBD1 covers 8 bases. The source is a man between 25 and 39 years old in good health and CMV-seronegative. Here the CDR3 DNA reads TGTGCCAGCAGTTCGGACAGGGCCCTCTACGAGCAGTACTTC. This encodes CASSSDRALYEQYF.